This T cell receptor (beta chain) was obtained from a study of blood T cell repertoires in COVID-19. The germline V gene has CDR1 KGHSH and CDR2 LQKENI. V dropped 1 base and J dropped 5; count of bases not matched to a gene: 4. The CDR3 length is 14 residues. Method: immunoSEQ multiplex PCR; TCRdb's copy keeps in-frame clones and lacks some. The sample has roughly 500,000 clones, approximately 83% seen once. This clone was seen just once. The chain is built from TRBV18 and TRBJ2-7, with 8 nucleotides matching TRBD1. The sequenced material came from peripheral blood. This clonotype was obtained from a human donor in a cohort sampled during active COVID-19. The CDR3 nucleotides read TGTGCCAGCTCACCACAACAGGGGGTCAACGAGCAGTACTTC. Translation gives CASSPQQGVNEQYF.